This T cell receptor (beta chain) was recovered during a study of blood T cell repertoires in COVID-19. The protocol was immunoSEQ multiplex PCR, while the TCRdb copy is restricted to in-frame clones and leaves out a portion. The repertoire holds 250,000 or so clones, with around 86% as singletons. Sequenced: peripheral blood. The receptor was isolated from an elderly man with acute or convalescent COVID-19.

DNA for the CDR3: TGTGCCAGTAGTACCCAGGGCCCCGGTGGACAGCCCCAGCATTTT. Translation: CASSTQGPGGQPQHF. V and J are TRBV19 and TRBJ1-5; TRBD1 might be the D (5 bases). V was trimmed by 4 bases and J by 7 bases, leaving 17 bases between them. CDR3 length equals 15 residues. Germline CDR1 reads LNHDA; CDR2 reads SQIVND (reference sequence).